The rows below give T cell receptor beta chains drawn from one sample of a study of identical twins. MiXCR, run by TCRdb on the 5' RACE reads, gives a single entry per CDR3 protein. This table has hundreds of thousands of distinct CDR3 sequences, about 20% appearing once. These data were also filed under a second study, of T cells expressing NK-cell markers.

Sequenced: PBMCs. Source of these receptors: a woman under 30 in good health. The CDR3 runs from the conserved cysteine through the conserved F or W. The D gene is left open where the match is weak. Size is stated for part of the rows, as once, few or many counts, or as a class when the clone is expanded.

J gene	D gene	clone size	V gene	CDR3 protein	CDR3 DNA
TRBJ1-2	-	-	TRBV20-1	CSARPRPRDGYTF	TGCAGTGCTAGACCCAGACCCCGTGATGGCTACACCTTC
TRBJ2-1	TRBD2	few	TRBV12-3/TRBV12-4	CASRTSGRRFF	TGTGCCAGCAGGACTAGCGGGAGGCGGTTCTTC
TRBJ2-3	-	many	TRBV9	CASGRSLDADTQYF	TGTGCCAGCGGGAGGAGCTTGGACGCAGATACGCAGTATTTT
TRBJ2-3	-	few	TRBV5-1	CASSVFWGSSTDTQYF	TGCGCCAGCAGCGTTTTTTGGGGATCTAGCACAGATACGCAGTATTTT
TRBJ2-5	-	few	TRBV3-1	CASSHLQETQYF	TGTGCCAGCAGCCACCTCCAAGAGACCCAGTACTTC
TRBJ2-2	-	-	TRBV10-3	CAISMTPVLRRTGELFF	TGTGCCATCAGTATGACCCCCGTCTTGCGTCGCACCGGGGAGCTGTTTTTT
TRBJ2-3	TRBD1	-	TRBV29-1	CSVETRGHDTQYF	TGCAGCGTTGAAACCAGGGGGCACGATACGCAGTATTTT
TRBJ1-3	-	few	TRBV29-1	CSVARLSSGNTIYF	TGCAGCGTTGCCAGACTGAGCTCTGGAAACACCATATATTTT
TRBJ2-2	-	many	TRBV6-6	CASSANTGELFF	TGTGCCAGCAGCGCCAACACCGGGGAGCTGTTTTTT
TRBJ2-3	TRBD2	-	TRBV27	CAIHPSGRFPDTQYF	TGTGCCATCCACCCTAGCGGGAGGTTCCCAGATACGCAGTATTTT
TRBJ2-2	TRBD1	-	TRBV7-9	CASRAGTGANTGELFF	TGTGCCAGCAGAGCCGGGACAGGGGCCAACACCGGGGAGCTGTTTTTT
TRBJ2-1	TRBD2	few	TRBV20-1	CSARTLAGGIGSGSYNEQFF	TGCAGTGCTAGAACCCTAGCGGGAGGTATTGGTAGTGGCTCCTACAATGAGCAGTTCTTC
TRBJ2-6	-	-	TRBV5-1	CASSRGAAPGANVLTF	TGCGCCAGCAGCCGGGGGGCAGCTCCTGGGGCCAACGTCCTGACTTTC
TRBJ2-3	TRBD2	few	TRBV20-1	CSAAPSGGTDTQYF	TGCAGTGCCGCTCCTAGCGGGGGCACAGATACGCAGTATTTT
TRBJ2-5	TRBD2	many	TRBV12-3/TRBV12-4	CASSLGLADGETQYF	TGTGCCAGCAGTTTAGGGCTAGCGGACGGAGAGACCCAGTACTTC
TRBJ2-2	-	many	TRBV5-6	CASSLVRGSTIGELFF	TGTGCCAGCAGCTTGGTTCGGGGTTCAACAATCGGGGAGCTGTTTTTT
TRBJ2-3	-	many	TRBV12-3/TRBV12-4	CASRRREGGDTQYF	TGTGCCAGCAGACGGCGAGAGGGGGGGGATACGCAGTATTTT
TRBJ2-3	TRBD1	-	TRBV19	CASSNRQGVDTQYF	TGTGCCAGTAGTAATCGACAGGGAGTGGATACGCAGTATTTT
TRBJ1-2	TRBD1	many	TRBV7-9	CASSNGQGSYGYTF	TGTGCCAGCAGCAACGGACAGGGGAGCTATGGCTACACCTTC
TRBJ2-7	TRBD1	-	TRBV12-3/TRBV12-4	CASSFGQGDSYEQYF	TGTGCCAGCAGTTTCGGACAGGGGGACTCCTACGAGCAGTACTTC
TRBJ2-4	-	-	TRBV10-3	CAISDPTRRGGIQYF	TGTGCCATCAGTGACCCTACAAGGCGCGGTGGCATTCAGTACTTC
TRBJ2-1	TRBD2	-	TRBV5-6	CASSLLTSGGPYNEQFF	TGTGCCAGCAGCCTCCTGACTAGCGGGGGGCCCTACAATGAGCAGTTCTTC
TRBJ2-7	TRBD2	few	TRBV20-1	CSARPEIRLAGLDEQYF	TGCAGTGCTAGACCGGAAATAAGACTAGCGGGGCTGGACGAGCAGTACTTC
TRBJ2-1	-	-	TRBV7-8	CASSFGLTRGNEQFF	TGTGCCAGCAGCTTCGGTTTAACCCGGGGGAATGAGCAGTTCTTC
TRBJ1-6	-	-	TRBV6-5	CASSYWSGNESPLHF	TGTGCCAGCAGTTACTGGTCCGGGAATGAGTCACCCCTCCACTTT
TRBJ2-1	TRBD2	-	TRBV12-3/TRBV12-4	CASRGRRLAQNNEQFF	TGTGCCAGCAGGGGGCGAAGACTAGCGCAAAACAATGAGCAGTTCTTC
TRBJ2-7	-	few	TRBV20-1	CSARSSGTLSYEQYF	TGCAGTGCTAGGAGTTCGGGGACCCTTTCCTACGAGCAGTACTTC
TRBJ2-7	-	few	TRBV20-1	CSARDHERSYEQYF	TGCAGTGCTAGAGATCACGAGAGATCCTACGAGCAGTACTTC
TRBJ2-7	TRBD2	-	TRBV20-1	CSAISGTSISYEQYF	TGCAGTGCTATTTCCGGGACTAGCATCTCCTACGAGCAGTACTTC
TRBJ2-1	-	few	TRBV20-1	CSAHRGDSYNEQFF	TGCAGTGCCCATAGGGGGGACTCCTACAATGAGCAGTTCTTC
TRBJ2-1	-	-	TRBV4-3	CASSQEGLTSYNEQFF	TGCGCCAGCAGCCAAGAGGGGCTTACCTCCTACAATGAGCAGTTCTTC
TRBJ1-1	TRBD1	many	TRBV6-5	CASSYSGQGLTEAFF	TGTGCCAGCAGTTACTCCGGACAGGGCCTCACTGAAGCTTTCTTT
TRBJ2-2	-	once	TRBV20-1	CSARRLTGELFF	TGCAGTGCTAGGCGGTTAACCGGGGAGCTGTTTTTT
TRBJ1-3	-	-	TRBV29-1	CSVGWGAGNTIYF	TGCAGCGTTGGTTGGGGCGCTGGAAACACCATATATTTT
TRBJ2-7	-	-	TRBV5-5	CASSFRISTVSYEQYF	TGTGCCAGCAGCTTCCGAATCTCTACGGTCTCCTACGAGCAGTACTTC
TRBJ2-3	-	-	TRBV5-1	CASSSQGRGTDTQYF	TGCGCCAGCAGCTCGCAGGGCAGGGGCACAGATACGCAGTATTTT
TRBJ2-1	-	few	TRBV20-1	CSAPSFMPNEQFF	TGCAGTGCTCCCTCATTTATGCCCAATGAGCAGTTCTTC
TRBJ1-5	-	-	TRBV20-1	CSASTGGDQPQHF	TGCAGTGCTAGTACCGGGGGAGATCAGCCCCAGCATTTT
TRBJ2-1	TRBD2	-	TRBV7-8	CASFWTSGAYNEQFF	TGTGCCAGCTTTTGGACTAGCGGAGCCTACAATGAGCAGTTCTTC
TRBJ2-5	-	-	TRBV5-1	CASSLLAEQETQYF	TGCGCCAGCAGCTTGTTAGCGGAACAAGAGACCCAGTACTTC
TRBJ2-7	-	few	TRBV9	CASSVGTSPTYEQYF	TGTGCCAGCAGCGTGGGGACTTCACCTACCTACGAGCAGTACTTC
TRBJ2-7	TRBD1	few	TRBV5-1	CASSEVGTGEEEQYF	TGCGCCAGCAGCGAGGTAGGGACAGGGGAAGAAGAGCAGTACTTC
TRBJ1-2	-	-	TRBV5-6	CASSVPEGANYGYTF	TGTGCCAGCAGCGTCCCGGAAGGGGCCAACTATGGCTACACCTTC
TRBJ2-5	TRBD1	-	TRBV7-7	CASSSFRGRGETQYF	TGTGCCAGCAGCTCCTTTAGGGGGCGCGGAGAGACCCAGTACTTC
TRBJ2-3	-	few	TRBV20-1	CSRTRSNSDTQYF	TGCAGTAGGACTCGAAGCAACTCAGATACGCAGTATTTT
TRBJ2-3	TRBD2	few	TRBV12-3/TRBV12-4	CASSGRVDDPDTQYF	TGTGCCAGCAGTGGGAGGGTGGACGACCCAGATACGCAGTATTTT